This section outlines one T cell receptor beta chain sequence together with its context. What it recognizes is unknown. Healthy Russian Caucasian donors spanned ages about 6 to 95 years. This CDR3 spans 14 amino acids. V was cut by 7 bases and J by 2 bases, with 17 bases left in between. CDR1 SQVTM and CDR2 ANQGSEA come from the germline V gene. The data derive from a study of blood T cells in healthy people across ages. Study in general: Through template switching, about one barcoded beta molecule was captured per two T cells, as measured in model experiments. Broader study findings: Greater diversity and more naive CD4+ cells were seen in long-lived donors than in aged donors.

For the second PCR, which ran for about 7 to 11 cycles, a sample-barcoded 5' primer and a J-beta primer mix were used. Every molecule of cDNA carried a tag from a template-switch adaptor with 12 random nucleotides. Using its own MiXCR run on the 5' RACE reads, TCRdb lists one record per CDR3 protein. The sample lists about 640,000 distinct CDR3 sequences, approximately 59% seen once, with approximately 40% in the top ten. The source of this sequence is a man aged 60 to 69 in good health. The V and J genes are TRBV29-1 and TRBJ2-5; D may be TRBD1 (5 bases). The sequencing input was blood. The CDR3 nucleotides are TGCAGCGCCAGGGCAGGGCCTGCACAAGAGACCCAGTACTTC. Translated: CSARAGPAQETQYF.